The 19 T cell receptor beta chains below were found in one sample sequenced in a study of blood T cell repertoires in COVID-19. The data were produced by immunoSEQ multiplex PCR, yet TCRdb's version contains in-frame clones alone and is incomplete. The data show about 430,000 clones, roughly 88% seen once. Sequenced: PBMCs or T cells enriched from blood (not recorded which). The receptors shown here come from a woman aged 18 to 35 who had been exposed to COVID-19.

This clone was recorded only once. The rearrangement links TRBV9 to TRBJ2-3; 8 bases match TRBD2. The trim removed 4 bases at V and 1 base at J, leaving 8 bases unmatched. This CDR3 region has 16 residues. CDR1 SGDLS and CDR2 YYNGEE come from the germline V gene. The DNA for the CDR3 is TGTGCCAGCAGCCCTTGGCGGGGGGCGGGCACAGATACGCAGTATTTT. Amino acids: CASSPWRGAGTDTQYF.

There are a few counts of this clone. The chain combines TRBV6-5 with TRBJ2-2; 9 bases line up with TRBD1. In germline, CDR1 is MNHEY, CDR2 SVGAGI. V was clipped by 6 bases and J by 4 bases; unmatched bases: 6. The CDR3 contains 15 residues. The CDR3 loop reads CASRHRDRATGELFF. The CDR3 coding sequence is TGTGCCAGCAGACACAGGGACAGGGCCACCGGGGAGCTGTTTTTT.

J is TRBJ1-1 and V is TRBV18, with D hard to call. Trimming took 3 bases from V and 0 from J, leaving 8 bases between them. Germline V gives CDR1 KGHSH, CDR2 LQKENI. The CDR3 is made up of 14 amino acids. The CDR3, as DNA: TGTGCCAGCTCACCGTCCGAGATGAACACTGAAGCTTTCTTT. Amino acids: CASSPSEMNTEAFF.

The chain carries TRBV9 and TRBJ2-4; 11 positions match TRBD2. With V trimmed by 0 bases and J by 2 bases, 10 bases remained unmatched. CDR1 is SGDLS, CDR2 YYNGEE, per germline. This CDR3 spans 19 amino acids. The CDR3: CASSVALAGGGETKNIQYF. The CDR3 DNA reads TGTGCCAGCAGCGTAGCTTTAGCGGGAGGGGGGGAGACCAAAAACATTCAGTACTTC.

This clone was found once. The chain has TRBV25-1 and TRBJ1-1; no definite D call. V was cut by 3 bases and J by 1 base, with 9 bases left in between. Per the germline V gene, CDR1 is MGHDK and CDR2 is SYGVNS. The CDR3 has 14 amino acids. Here the CDR3 reads CASSEVVSNTEAFF. The CDR3 DNA sequence: TGTGCCAGCAGTGAGGTAGTCTCGAACACTGAAGCTTTCTTT.

The rearrangement uses TRBV12-3 or TRBV12-4 and TRBJ2-7; 7 positions agree with TRBD2. CDR3 length: 13 residues. The trim removed 5 bases at V and 5 bases at J, leaving 6 bases unmatched. CDR3 amino acids: CASSTGRSDEQYF. CDR3 DNA sequence: TGTGCCAGCAGTACCGGGAGGTCGGACGAGCAGTACTTC.

The rearrangement uses TRBV5-4 and TRBJ1-1, with D possibly matching TRBD1 (6 bases). This CDR3 comprises 14 residues. Per germline, CDR1 SGHNT and CDR2 YYREEE (reference sequence). V dropped 0 bases and J dropped 5 bases, with 11 bases sitting between them. The CDR3 sequence is CASSLGGRITEAFF. The CDR3 bases are TGTGCCAGCAGCTTGGGGGGGCGCATAACTGAAGCTTTCTTT.

The chain links TRBV7-6 to TRBJ2-1; TRBD2 agrees at 8 bases. Losses at the gene ends were 5 bases for V and 7 bases for J; bases not matched to a gene: 10. Per the germline V gene, CDR1 is SGHVS and CDR2 is FNYEAQ. CDR3 length: 15 residues. The DNA for the CDR3 is TGTGCCAGCAGCCCCTCCACGGGGGGGGCGAATGAGCAGTTCTTC. Its protein product is CASSPSTGGANEQFF.

The V gene is TRBV6-5, the J gene TRBJ1-1, with D possibly being TRBD1 (5 bases). The length of the CDR3 is 15 residues. V was pared by 7 bases and J by 0 bases, with 15 bases between. In germline, CDR1 is MNHEY, CDR2 SVGAGI. The CDR3 region is CASTHSGPLNTEAFF. The CDR3 DNA reads as TGTGCCAGCACTCACTCGGGGCCACTGAACACTGAAGCTTTCTTT.

This clone was counted a single time. V is TRBV29-1 and J is TRBJ2-5; D is perhaps TRBD2 (6 bases). The CDR3 runs 16 residues. Germline assignment: CDR1 SQVTM and CDR2 ANQGSEA. V dropped 6 bases and J dropped 2 bases, with 22 bases sitting between them. DNA for the CDR3: TGCAGCGTCGATGTTTTTTCCCTGGACTATCAAGAGACCCAGTACTTC. Its protein is CSVDVFSLDYQETQYF.

The chain uses TRBV5-1 and TRBJ2-3; D might be TRBD2 (5 bases). Germline V gene data show CDR1 as SGHRS and CDR2 as YFSETQ. CDR3 length equals 14 residues. V was pared by 3 bases and J by 0 bases, with 8 bases between. CDR3 region: CASSSSGSTDTQYF. The CDR3 nucleotides read TGCGCCAGCAGCTCGAGCGGAAGCACAGATACGCAGTATTTT.

The chain combines TRBV11-2 with TRBJ1-1; TRBD1 aligns across 8 bases. From germline, CDR1 is SGHAT and CDR2 FQNNGV. The CDR3 has 15 amino acids. J lost 1 base, V lost 4 bases, and 5 bases had no gene match. The CDR3 loop reads CASSSGQARNTEAFF. The CDR3 DNA reads TGTGCCAGCAGCTCGGGACAGGCGAGGAACACTGAAGCTTTCTTT.

The V call is TRBV7-2, the J call TRBJ2-7; the D gene is possibly TRBD2 (6 bases). With 1 base removed from V and 0 bases from J, the gap between germline ends came to 22 bases. The CDR3 is 19 residues long. The germline V gene encodes CDR1 SGHTA and CDR2 FQGNSA. The CDR3 DNA sequence: TGTGCCAGCAGCTTAGAGGAGGGGAGAAAGTTCGTGAGCTCCTACGAGCAGTACTTC. This codes for CASSLEEGRKFVSSYEQYF.

This clone has just a few counts. The V and J genes are TRBV7-2 and TRBJ1-5; 11 bases line up with TRBD1. V trimming: 1 base; J trimming: 5 bases; junction bases outside the gene matches: 4. The germline CDR1 and CDR2 sequences are SGHTA and FQGNSA. The CDR3 has 16 residues. The CDR3 DNA sequence: TGTGCCAGCAGCTTAGAAGGGACAGGGGGATATCAGCCCCAGCATTTT. Translated, it gives CASSLEGTGGYQPQHF.

This chain connects TRBV18 to TRBJ2-6, with D perhaps TRBD1 (5 bases). V was clipped by 2 bases and J by 2 bases, with 7 bases between them. Germline values: CDR1 KGHSH, CDR2 LQKENI. The CDR3 sequence is 15 residues long. CDR3 amino acids: CASSPGAAGANVLTF. The CDR3 nucleotides are TGTGCCAGCTCACCAGGGGCGGCTGGGGCCAACGTCCTGACTTTC. Full variable domain (missing parts from reference TRBV18 and TRBJ2-6): NAGVMQNPRHLVRRRGQEARLRCSPMKGHSHVYWYRQLPEEGLKFMVYLQKENIIDESGMPKERFSAEFPKEGPSILRIQQVVRGDSAAYFCASSPGAAGANVLTFGAGSRLTVL.

The rearrangement joins TRBV14 to TRBJ2-7; tentative D call: TRBD2 (6 bases). The CDR3 is made up of 14 amino acids. The germline CDR1 and CDR2 sequences are SGHDN and FVKESK. The V and J ends lost 4 bases and 3 bases respectively, with 13 bases between them. The CDR3 nucleotides are TGTGCCAGCAGCCCCCGGGACTTATACTACGAGCAGTACTTC. Protein product: CASSPRDLYYEQYF.

In this sample, this clone turned up a few times. V and J are TRBV5-5 and TRBJ1-1; D is unresolved. The CDR3 extends over 14 amino acids. Germline V gives CDR1 SGHKS, CDR2 YYEKEE (reference sequence). The germline V and J ends were trimmed by 1 base and 0 bases, with 7 bases remaining between them. The CDR3: CASSLTSLNTEAFF. The DNA for the CDR3 is TGTGCCAGCAGCTTGACTTCTTTGAACACTGAAGCTTTCTTT.

The chain employs TRBV6-5 and TRBJ1-6, with D perhaps TRBD1 (6 bases). In germline, CDR1 is MNHEY, CDR2 SVGAGI. This CDR3 is built from 15 residues. Trimming left V 0 bases short and J 9 bases short, with 12 bases between. The CDR3 here is CASSYSLQGSSPLHF. The CDR3 DNA sequence: TGTGCCAGCAGTTACTCTCTACAGGGTTCTTCACCCCTCCACTTT.

The gene calls are TRBV6-5 and TRBJ2-7, with a possible D match to TRBD2 (6 bases). V gave up 7 bases and J gave up 7 bases, with 17 bases separating them. Germline V gene sequence: CDR1 MNHEY, CDR2 SVGAGI. This CDR3 contains 13 residues. This CDR3 is CASTERAGWEQYF. CDR3 bases: TGTGCCAGCACCGAACGGGCGGGATGGGAGCAGTACTTC.